The 32 T cell receptor beta chains reported below all come from one sample, sequenced in a study of T cell changes during pregnancy in multiple sclerosis. TCRdb's copy holds only in-frame clones and misses some; the assay was immunoSEQ multiplex PCR. This table has roughly 85,000 clones, roughly nine tenths appearing once. Sequenced material: peripheral blood, taken in the first trimester of pregnancy. These receptors were collected from a female donor with multiple sclerosis, enrolled in a pregnancy study.

The chain links TRBV11-2 to TRBJ1-1, with a weak D call TRBD1 (5 bases). V was clipped by 1 base and J by 8 bases, with 11 bases between them. The CDR3 length is 13 residues. CDR1 is SGHAT and CDR2 is FQNNGV in the germline V gene. The CDR3 coding sequence is TGTGCCAGCAGCTTAGTCCTATACAGGGAAGCTTTCTTT. Its protein is CASSLVLYREAFF.

The V call is TRBV7-3, the J call TRBJ2-7; TRBD2 agrees at 9 bases. This CDR3 is 14 amino acids long. V trimming: 5 bases; J trimming: 4 bases; junction bases outside the gene matches: 6. Germline CDR1 and CDR2: SGHTA and FQGTGA. The CDR3 coding sequence is TGTGCCAGCAGCGTCCTAGCGGGACCTTACGAGCAGTACTTC. Its protein product is CASSVLAGPYEQYF.

V and J are TRBV19 and TRBJ1-5; D unclear. V gave up 3 bases and J gave up 0 bases, with 9 bases separating them. This CDR3 is built from 15 residues. Germline CDR1 reads LNHDA; CDR2 reads SQIVND (reference sequence). CDR3 in amino acids: CASSILGNSNQPQHF. Here the CDR3 DNA reads TGTGCCAGTAGTATTCTAGGTAATAGCAATCAGCCCCAGCATTTT.

This chain links TRBV19 with TRBJ2-5; possibly TRBD2 for D (5 bases). There are 16 residues in the CDR3. Germline CDR1 LNHDA, CDR2 SQIVND (reference sequence). Trimming cost V 5 bases and J 5 bases, with 21 bases left between them. This CDR3 is CASSPPAPSGSETQYF. CDR3 nucleotide sequence: TGTGCCAGTAGTCCTCCCGCTCCCTCGGGGTCCGAGACCCAGTACTTC.

This rearrangement joins TRBV7-2 to TRBJ2-7, with 9 bases aligning to TRBD1. The CDR3 extends over 14 amino acids. V was pared by 2 bases and J by 4 bases, with 3 bases of the junction left unmatched. Germline-derived CDR1 and CDR2 are SGHTA and FQGNSA. The CDR3 protein is CASSLNRGRYEQYF. Written as DNA, the CDR3 is TGTGCCAGCAGCTTAAACAGGGGGCGATACGAGCAGTACTTC.

This clone was seen a handful of times. This chain joins TRBV6-5 and TRBJ1-1; D is possibly TRBD1 (6 bases). CDR1 and CDR2 (germline): MNHEY, SVGAGI. The CDR3 sequence is 13 residues long. Trimming cost V 6 bases and J 3 bases, with 11 bases left between them. CDR3 in amino acids: CASRSNRDTEAFF. In DNA, the CDR3 is TGTGCCAGCAGAAGCAACAGGGACACTGAAGCTTTCTTT.

The rearrangement links TRBV10-3 to TRBJ2-7; the D gene is possibly TRBD1 (6 bases). Trimming cost V 5 bases and J 3 bases, with 14 bases left between them. CDR3 length: 14 residues. The germline CDR1 and CDR2 sequences are ENHRY and SYGVKD. The CDR3 bases are TGTGCCATCAGTTCCGCCGGGACAAGCTACGAGCAGTACTTC. Residues: CAISSAGTSYEQYF.

The chain recombines TRBV18 with TRBJ1-3, with a tentative D call TRBD1 (6 bases). V gave up 2 bases and J gave up 2 bases, with 16 bases separating them. Germline values: CDR1 KGHSH, CDR2 LQKENI. This CDR3 comprises 17 residues. CDR3 sequence reads: CASSPRTVQGTGNTIYF. The CDR3 DNA is TGTGCCAGCTCACCAAGAACGGTACAGGGAACTGGAAACACCATATATTTT.

The chain is built from TRBV6-5 and TRBJ2-7, with TRBD1 matching over 8 bases. This CDR3 has 13 residues. Germline trimming cut 4 bases from V and 3 bases from J; bases unmatched to any gene: 2. The germline CDR1 and CDR2 sequences are MNHEY and SVGAGI. CDR3 nucleotides: TGTGCCAGCAGTTCGACAGGGGTCTACGAGCAGTACTTC. It encodes CASSSTGVYEQYF.

V is TRBV10-3 and J is TRBJ1-6, with 10 positions matching TRBD1. The CDR3 has 13 residues. The J segment lost 8 bases and the V segment lost 11 bases, leaving 6 bases of the junction unmatched. Germline CDR1 is ENHRY and CDR2 is SYGVKD. The CDR3 DNA reads TGTGCCGTTGCCGGGACAGGGGATTCACCCCTCCACTTT. Translating it yields CAVAGTGDSPLHF.

The chain links TRBV2 to TRBJ1-5; D perhaps matches TRBD1 (5 bases). The CDR3 has 13 amino acids. Germline CDR1 SNHLY, CDR2 FYNNEI. V dropped 6 bases and J dropped 2 bases, with 8 bases sitting between them. The chain's CDR3 is CASRETGNQPQHF. As DNA, the CDR3 is TGTGCCAGCAGAGAGACAGGCAATCAGCCCCAGCATTTT.

The chain recombines TRBV18 with TRBJ2-7, with a weak D call TRBD1 (6 bases). From germline, CDR1 is KGHSH and CDR2 LQKENI. The CDR3 consists of 15 residues. V was cut by 3 bases and J by 6 bases, with 18 bases left in between. The CDR3 coding sequence is TGTGCCAGCTCACCCACGGGACAATTATTCGGCGAGCAGTACTTC. Amino acids: CASSPTGQLFGEQYF.

The chain uses TRBV6-5 and TRBJ1-2; the match to TRBD1 covers 7 bases. From germline, CDR1 is MNHEY and CDR2 SVGAGI. This CDR3 comprises 15 residues. The V and J ends lost 4 bases and 4 bases, in that order; junction bases with no gene match: 9. The chain's CDR3 is CASSSPKQGTYGYTF. CDR3 nucleotides: TGTGCCAGCAGTTCACCAAAACAGGGGACCTATGGCTACACCTTC.

The V call is TRBV29-1, the J call TRBJ1-2; no clear D. This CDR3 has 13 residues. Germline values: CDR1 SQVTM, CDR2 ANQGSEA. The V gene lost 7 bases and the J gene lost 0 bases, with 12 bases spanning the gap. The CDR3 loop is CSAGTLSNYGYTF. The CDR3 bases are TGCAGCGCAGGAACCCTTTCTAACTATGGCTACACCTTC.

The chain joins TRBV10-3 to TRBJ1-4; the D gene is possibly TRBD1 (5 bases). The CDR3 is made up of 15 amino acids. From germline, CDR1 is ENHRY and CDR2 SYGVKD. Trimming left V 6 bases short and J 8 bases short, with 19 bases between. This CDR3 is CAISEAGGAGEKLFF. In DNA, the CDR3 is TGTGCCATCAGCGAAGCGGGGGGAGCGGGGGAAAAACTGTTTTTT.

This sequence joins TRBV18 and TRBJ1-5; D is uncertain. Germline assignment: CDR1 KGHSH and CDR2 LQKENI. This CDR3 has 15 amino acids. Trimming left V 6 bases short and J 3 bases short, with 15 bases between. The CDR3 spells CASSMGQAFNQPQHF. The CDR3 nucleotides read TGTGCCAGCTCCATGGGTCAGGCCTTCAATCAGCCCCAGCATTTT.

The chain recombines TRBV6-1 with TRBJ2-7, with D possibly matching TRBD2 (6 bases). The CDR3 sequence is 15 residues long. Trimming removed 4 bases from V and 2 bases from J, with 15 bases in between. Germline CDR1 MNHNS, CDR2 SASEGT. CDR3 protein: CASSGRLGGAYEQYF. The CDR3 coding sequence is TGTGCCAGCAGTGGGAGACTAGGCGGTGCCTACGAGCAGTACTTC.

The rearrangement joins TRBV7-3 to TRBJ2-3; 9 nucleotides line up with TRBD1. J lost 1 base, V lost 4 bases, and 0 bases had no gene match. The CDR3 runs 14 residues. Germline assignment: CDR1 SGHTA and CDR2 FQGTGA. The CDR3 bases are TGTGCCAGCAGCTGGGACAGGGGCACAGATACGCAGTATTTT. Protein product: CASSWDRGTDTQYF.

The chain has TRBV5-1 and TRBJ2-1; D may be TRBD2 (5 bases). The CDR3 is 15 residues long. V gave up 0 bases and J gave up 4 bases, with 11 bases separating them. CDR1 is SGHRS, CDR2 YFSETQ, per germline. The CDR3 here is CASSLEASGYNEQFF. CDR3 bases: TGCGCCAGCAGCTTGGAAGCTTCGGGATACAATGAGCAGTTCTTC.

The chain recombines TRBV19 with TRBJ2-7; tentatively, D is TRBD2 (6 bases). V was shortened by 4 bases and J by 3 bases, with 10 bases between the two germline ends. From germline, CDR1 is LNHDA and CDR2 SQIVND (reference sequence). This CDR3 contains 13 residues. CDR3 coding DNA: TGTGCCAGTAGTACGGGACTGAACTACGAGCAGTACTTC. This gives the protein CASSTGLNYEQYF.

The chain has TRBV19 and TRBJ2-7; 8 bases match TRBD1. This CDR3 has 17 residues. Germline CDR1 is LNHDA and CDR2 is SQIVND (reference sequence). Germline trimming cut 4 bases from V and 0 bases from J; bases unmatched to any gene: 11. CDR3 loop: CASSTIQGAGSSYEQYF. The DNA for the CDR3 is TGTGCCAGTAGTACCATTCAGGGGGCTGGGAGCTCCTACGAGCAGTACTTC.

The chain employs TRBV18 and TRBJ2-3; 8 bases fit TRBD2. Germline V lookup: CDR1 KGHSH, CDR2 LQKENI. The ends lost 2 bases at V and 4 bases at J; junction bases unmatched: 5. The CDR3 loop spans 15 amino acids. Here the CDR3 reads CASSPIPTSADTQYF. CDR3 nucleotide sequence: TGTGCCAGCTCACCAATCCCGACTAGCGCAGATACGCAGTATTTT.

V and J are TRBV5-4 and TRBJ1-1; 8 bases map to TRBD1. Germline CDR1 SGHNT, CDR2 YYREEE (reference sequence). Trimming took 1 base from V and 5 from J; bases not matched to a gene: 13. The CDR3 consists of 17 residues. The CDR3 is CASSLKALQGAETEAFF. In nucleotides, the CDR3 is TGTGCCAGCAGCTTGAAAGCCCTGCAGGGGGCTGAGACTGAAGCTTTCTTT.

In this sample, this clone turned up a few times. The rearrangement uses TRBV30 and TRBJ1-1; D not certain. There are 14 residues in the CDR3. Deletions cut 2 bases from V and 1 base from J, with 11 bases between. The V gene's germline CDR1 is GTSNPN and CDR2 SVGIG (reference sequence). CDR3: CAWSWAGGNTEAFF. The CDR3, as DNA: TGTGCCTGGAGTTGGGCGGGAGGGAACACTGAAGCTTTCTTT.

The gene calls are TRBV5-1 and TRBJ2-1; TRBD1 matches 9 bases. The CDR3 is 13 residues long. Losses at the gene ends were 4 bases for V and 8 bases for J; bases not matched to a gene: 4. The germline V gene encodes CDR1 SGHRS and CDR2 YFSETQ. This CDR3 is CASSVTGGYEQFF. The CDR3 region has the DNA TGCGCCAGCAGCGTAACAGGGGGCTATGAGCAGTTCTTC.

The chain couples TRBV5-6 to TRBJ1-1, with D hard to call. Germline assignment: CDR1 SGHDT and CDR2 YYEEEE. V gave up 4 bases and J gave up 6 bases, with 13 bases separating them. The CDR3 is made up of 13 amino acids. CDR3 sequence (DNA): TGTGCCAGCAGCATGGCGGGTCCCTCTGAAGCTTTCTTT. Amino acid sequence: CASSMAGPSEAFF.

The gene calls are TRBV7-8 and TRBJ1-5; tentative D call: TRBD1 (5 bases). The germline gives CDR1 SGHVS, CDR2 FQNEAQ. Deletions cut 8 bases from V and 1 base from J, with 15 bases between. The CDR3 is made up of 15 amino acids. DNA for the CDR3: TGTGCCAGCTTGTCGGGGGTGGGGAGCAATCAGCCCCAGCATTTT. Translating it yields CASLSGVGSNQPQHF. Based on the CDR3 plus reference TRBV7-8 and TRBJ1-5, the full variable domain is GAGVSQSPRYKVAKRGQDVALRCDPISGHVSLFWYQQALGQGPEFLTYFQNEAQLDKSGLPSDRFFAERPEGSVSTLKIQRTQQEDSAVYLCASLSGVGSNQPQHFGDGTRLSIL.

The chain couples TRBV9 to TRBJ2-5; D possibly corresponds to TRBD1 (6 bases). This CDR3 is 17 amino acids long. Per germline, CDR1 SGDLS and CDR2 YYNGEE. Trimming cost V 3 bases and J 3 bases, with 21 bases left between them. For the CDR3, the DNA is TGTGCCAGCAGCGCGAGTCTGGGGGCAGGTGGTAAAGAGACCCAGTACTTC. Residues: CASSASLGAGGKETQYF.

The chain joins TRBV11-2 to TRBJ1-2; 8 bases match TRBD1. The CDR3 is 15 amino acids. The ends lost 4 bases at V and 4 bases at J; junction bases unmatched: 8. In germline, CDR1 is SGHAT, CDR2 FQNNGV. The CDR3 nucleotides are TGTGCCAGCAGCTCGACACAAGACAGGGGCTATGGCTACACCTTC. Its translation: CASSSTQDRGYGYTF.

This chain links TRBV7-9 with TRBJ2-7; 7 bases align to TRBD2. The germline V gene encodes CDR1 SEHNR and CDR2 FQNEAQ (reference sequence). Losses at the gene ends were 6 bases for V and 5 bases for J; bases not matched to a gene: 4. There are 12 residues in the CDR3. The CDR3 is CASRGGLDEQYF. In DNA, the CDR3 is TGTGCCAGCAGGGGGGGGTTAGACGAGCAGTACTTC.

The chain employs TRBV4-2 and TRBJ2-7, with 11 bases aligning to TRBD2. The CDR3 sequence is 16 residues long. Trimming took 0 bases from V and 6 from J; bases not matched to a gene: 7. Per the germline V gene, CDR1 is LGHNA and CDR2 is YNFKEQ. The CDR3 sequence is CASSQDGTSGISEQYF. CDR3 bases: TGTGCCAGCAGCCAAGATGGGACTAGCGGAATCTCCGAGCAGTACTTC.

This chain connects TRBV5-4 to TRBJ2-5, with TRBD2 matching 9 bases. The CDR3 extends over 16 amino acids. The junction had 9 bases not matched to a gene; V was cut back by 0 bases and J by 6 bases. Germline assignment: CDR1 SGHNT and CDR2 YYREEE (reference sequence). The CDR3 DNA reads as TGTGCCAGCAGCTTGGCCCTTTCTAGCGGGAAGAAGACCCAGTACTTC. Translation gives CASSLALSSGKKTQYF. The entire variable domain, with the rest obtained from reference TRBV5-4 and TRBJ2-5, is as follows: ETGVTQSPTHLIKTRGQQVTLRCSSQSGHNTVSWYQQALGQGPQFIFQYYREEENGRGNFPPRFSGLQFPNYSSELNVNALELDDSALYLCASSLALSSGKKTQYFGPGTRLLVL.